The T cell receptor beta chain described here comes from a study of regulatory T cells in long-lasting Graves disease. Findings and caveats of the study: The small sample size may have reduced accuracy.

V shed 2 bases and J 4 bases; nucleotides not matched to a gene: 13. The V gene's germline CDR1 is KGHSH and CDR2 LQKENI. CDR3 length: 17 amino acids. Relying on iRepertoire HTBI primers and Arm-PCR of CDR3 regions, the team built TCR beta libraries. Per the study methods: Across samples, over 55 TRBV and roughly 13 TRBJ segments were found. MiXCR, applied by TCRdb to the multiplex PCR reads, yields one record per CDR3 protein. V and J calls and clone size were set by TCRdb, not the authors. The sample lists around 250,000 distinct CDR3 sequences; around 20% were seen once. Regarding time point: newly diagnosed GD, antithyroid drugs for less than 3 months. RNA from PBMCs was the source of the TCR library. Comments on this clonotype: Its specificity is unknown.

This rearrangement joins TRBV18 to TRBJ1-1, with 7 positions matching TRBD1. Sample: peripheral blood mononuclear cells (PBMCs), taken at new diagnosis, from a patient treated with antithyroid drugs. The TCR comes from a female donor with Graves disease. CDR3 protein: CASSPWETGRRATEAFF. The CDR3 nucleotides are TGTGCCAGCTCACCATGGGAGACAGGGAGGCGTGCCACTGAAGCTTTCTTT.